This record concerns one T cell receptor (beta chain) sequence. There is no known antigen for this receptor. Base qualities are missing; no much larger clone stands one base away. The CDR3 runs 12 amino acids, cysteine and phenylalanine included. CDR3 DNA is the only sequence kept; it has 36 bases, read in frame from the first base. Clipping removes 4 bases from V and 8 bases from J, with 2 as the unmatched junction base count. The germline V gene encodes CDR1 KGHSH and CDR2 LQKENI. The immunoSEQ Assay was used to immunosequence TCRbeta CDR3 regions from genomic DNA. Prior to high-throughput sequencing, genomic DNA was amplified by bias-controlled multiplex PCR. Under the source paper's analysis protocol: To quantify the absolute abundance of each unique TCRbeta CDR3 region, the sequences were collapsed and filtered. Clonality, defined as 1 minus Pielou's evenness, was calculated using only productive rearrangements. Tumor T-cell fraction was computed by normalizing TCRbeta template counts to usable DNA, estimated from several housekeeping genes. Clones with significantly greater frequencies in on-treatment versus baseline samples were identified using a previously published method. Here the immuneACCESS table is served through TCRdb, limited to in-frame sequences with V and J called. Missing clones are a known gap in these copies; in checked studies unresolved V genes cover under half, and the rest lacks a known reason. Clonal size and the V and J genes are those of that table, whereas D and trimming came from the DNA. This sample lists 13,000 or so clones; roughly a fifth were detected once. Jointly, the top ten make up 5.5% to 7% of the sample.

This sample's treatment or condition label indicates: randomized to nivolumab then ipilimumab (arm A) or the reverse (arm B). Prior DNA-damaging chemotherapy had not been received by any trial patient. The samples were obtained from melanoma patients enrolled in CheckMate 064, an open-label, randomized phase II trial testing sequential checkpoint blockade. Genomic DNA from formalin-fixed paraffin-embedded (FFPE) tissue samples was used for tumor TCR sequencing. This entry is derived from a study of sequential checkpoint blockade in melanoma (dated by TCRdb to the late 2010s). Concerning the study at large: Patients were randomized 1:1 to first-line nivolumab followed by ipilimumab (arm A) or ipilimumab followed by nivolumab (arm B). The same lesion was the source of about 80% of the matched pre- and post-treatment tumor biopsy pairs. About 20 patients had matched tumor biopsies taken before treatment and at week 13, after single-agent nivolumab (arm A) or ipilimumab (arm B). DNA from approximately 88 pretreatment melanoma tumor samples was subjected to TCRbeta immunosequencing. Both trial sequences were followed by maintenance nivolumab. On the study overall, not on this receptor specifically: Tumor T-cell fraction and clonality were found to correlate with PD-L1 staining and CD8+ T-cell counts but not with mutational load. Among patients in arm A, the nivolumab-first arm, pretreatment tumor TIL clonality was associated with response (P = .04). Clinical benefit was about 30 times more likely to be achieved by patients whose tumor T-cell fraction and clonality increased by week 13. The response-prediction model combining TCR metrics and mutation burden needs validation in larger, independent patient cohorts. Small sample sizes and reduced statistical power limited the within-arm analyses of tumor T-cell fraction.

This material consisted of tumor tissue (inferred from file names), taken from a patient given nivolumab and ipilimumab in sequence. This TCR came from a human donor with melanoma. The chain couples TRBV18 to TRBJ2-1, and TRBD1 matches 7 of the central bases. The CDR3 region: CASSRDRDEQFF. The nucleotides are TGTGCCAGCTCACGGGACAGAGATGAGCAGTTCTTC.